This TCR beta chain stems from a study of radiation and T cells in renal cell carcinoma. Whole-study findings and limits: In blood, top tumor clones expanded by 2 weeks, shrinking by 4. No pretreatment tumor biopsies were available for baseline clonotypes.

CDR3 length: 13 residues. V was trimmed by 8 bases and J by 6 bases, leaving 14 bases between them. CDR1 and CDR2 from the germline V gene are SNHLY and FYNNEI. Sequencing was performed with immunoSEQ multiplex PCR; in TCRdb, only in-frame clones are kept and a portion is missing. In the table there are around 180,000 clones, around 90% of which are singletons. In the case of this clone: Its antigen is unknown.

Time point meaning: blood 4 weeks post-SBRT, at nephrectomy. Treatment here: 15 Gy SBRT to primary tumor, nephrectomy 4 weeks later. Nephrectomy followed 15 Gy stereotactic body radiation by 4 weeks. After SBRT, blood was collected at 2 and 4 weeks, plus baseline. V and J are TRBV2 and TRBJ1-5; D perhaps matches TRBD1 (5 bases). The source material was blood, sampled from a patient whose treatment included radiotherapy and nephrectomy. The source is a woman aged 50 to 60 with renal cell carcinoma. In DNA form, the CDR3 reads TGTGCCAGCGGCTCCGGGGCCGGTCAGCCCCAGCATTTT. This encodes CASGSGAGQPQHF.